The 28 T cell receptor beta chains below were found in one sample sequenced in a study of PD-L1 blockade in urothelial cancer (dated by TCRdb to about 2017). The receptor library was made with the immunoSEQ multiplex PCR assay. Sourced from immuneACCESS, this table was stored by TCRdb with only in-frame sequences that have V and J called. A share of the clones is absent; for the studies checked, an unresolved V gene accounts for under half, and the remainder has no known explanation. The sample includes around 100,000 clones, with approximately 90% observed a single time. The ten largest make up around 4% of the sample. This specimen's time point label, interpreted: peripheral blood 6 weeks after treatment start. The starting material was PBMCs, obtained around atezolizumab (anti-PD-L1) treatment. These TCRs come from a man aged 55 to 69 with urothelial cancer.

This clone was observed once. J is TRBJ2-5 and V is TRBV2; 8 nucleotides line up with TRBD2. The ends lost 7 bases at V and 5 bases at J; junction bases unmatched: 15. This CDR3 has 16 amino acids. Germline V gene sequence: CDR1 SNHLY, CDR2 FYNNEI. The CDR3 sequence is CASTVAGGGRRETQYF. The CDR3 DNA reads TGTGCCAGCACCGTGGCGGGCGGGGGGAGGAGGGAGACCCAGTACTTC.

The chain joins TRBV4-1 to TRBJ1-4, with D perhaps TRBD1 (5 bases). The germline V gene has CDR1 MGHRA and CDR2 YSYEKL. This CDR3 is 16 amino acids long. The V end was cut by 4 bases, the J end by 6 bases, with 18 bases between. The CDR3, as DNA: TGCGCCAGCAGCCTCAACGGGGGTCGTGGAGATGAAAAACTGTTTTTT. It translates to CASSLNGGRGDEKLFF.

The J gene is TRBJ2-5, the V gene TRBV7-2, with D possibly matching TRBD1 (6 bases). The CDR3 is 12 amino acids. From germline, CDR1 is SGHTA and CDR2 FQGNSA. V lost 2 bases and J lost 5, with 6 bases in between. The CDR3 bases are TGTGCCAGCAGCTTACAGGGGGAGACCCAGTACTTC. Its translation is CASSLQGETQYF.

This clone was counted once. The chain combines TRBV5-1 with TRBJ2-4, with D tentatively TRBD1 (6 bases). CDR3 length equals 14 residues. Looked up from germline, CDR1 is SGHRS and CDR2 is YFSETQ. V shed 0 bases and J shed 4 bases, with 8 bases lying between them. DNA for the CDR3: TGCGCCAGCAGCTTGGAAGGACAGAAAAACATTCAGTACTTC. It codes for CASSLEGQKNIQYF. Together with reference TRBV5-1 and TRBJ2-4, the CDR3 gives the full variable domain: KAGVTQTPRYLIKTRGQQVTLSCSPISGHRSVSWYQQTPGQGLQFLFEYFSETQRNKGNFPGRFSGRQFSNSRSEMNVSTLELGDSALYLCASSLEGQKNIQYFGAGTRLSVL.

This clone has only one observation. V gene TRBV9 combines with J gene TRBJ1-2, with TRBD1 matching 11 bases. Germline CDR1 reads SGDLS; CDR2 reads YYNGEE. V dropped 7 bases and J dropped 3; count of bases not matched to a gene: 11. The CDR3 totals 16 residues. The DNA of the CDR3 is TGTGCCAGCCGCCCAGATCCGGGACAGGGGGACTATGGCTACACCTTC. This translates into CASRPDPGQGDYGYTF.

The gene calls are TRBV9 and TRBJ1-2; 8 positions match TRBD1. Trimming took 0 bases from V and 4 from J; bases not matched to a gene: 5. Germline values: CDR1 SGDLS, CDR2 YYNGEE. The CDR3 runs to 15 residues. CDR3 in amino acids: CASSVAGTGAYGYTF. The CDR3 DNA reads as TGTGCCAGCAGCGTAGCTGGGACAGGAGCCTATGGCTACACCTTC.

The chain employs TRBV7-8 and TRBJ2-2; D is uncertain. This CDR3 contains 15 residues. V was clipped by 5 bases and J by 6 bases, with 16 bases between them. Germline CDR1 reads SGHVS; CDR2 reads FQNEAQ. The CDR3 is CASSHTQILSGELFF. The CDR3 region has the DNA TGTGCCAGCAGCCATACACAAATTCTGTCCGGGGAGCTGTTTTTT.

This clone was observed once. The sample has other DNA sequences that encode this CDR3 too. This chain joins TRBV6-1 and TRBJ2-1; no firm D call. Germline values: CDR1 MNHNS, CDR2 SASEGT. Trimming stripped 4 bases from V and 3 bases from J, with 7 bases between. The CDR3 runs to 13 residues. The CDR3: CASSGTVYNEQFF. DNA of the CDR3: TGTGCCAGCAGTGGAACAGTCTACAATGAGCAGTTCTTC.

Comment on this clone: Other DNA sequences in this specimen translate into the identical CDR3. The chain employs TRBV7-2 and TRBJ1-5; D uncertain. Per the germline V gene, CDR1 is SGHTA and CDR2 is FQGNSA. Trimming pared 2 bases from V and 6 bases from J, leaving 5 bases between. This CDR3 has 12 residues. The CDR3 here is CASSLNSQPQHF. CDR3 nucleotide sequence: TGTGCCAGCAGCTTAAATAGTCAGCCCCAGCATTTT.

This clone was recorded once. The chain couples TRBV25-1 to TRBJ1-4; 7 nucleotides match TRBD1. CDR1 is MGHDK, CDR2 SYGVNS, per germline. This CDR3 has 15 residues. The V gene end was trimmed by 2 bases and the J gene end by 8 bases; junction bases not matched to a gene: 8. In DNA form, the CDR3 reads TGTGCCAGCAGTGAAGCAGGGCAGGGGGGAGAAAAACTGTTTTTT. This sequence encodes CASSEAGQGGEKLFF.

The V gene is TRBV18, the J gene TRBJ1-2, with a weak D call TRBD1 (5 bases). V was trimmed by 6 bases and J by 0 bases, leaving 14 bases between them. Germline lookup yields CDR1 KGHSH and CDR2 LQKENI. CDR3 length equals 15 residues. The CDR3 spells CASSLGEDPNYGYTF. DNA for the CDR3: TGTGCCAGCTCCCTAGGGGAGGACCCTAACTATGGCTACACCTTC.

This chain connects TRBV5-1 to TRBJ2-5, with 8 bases matching TRBD1. This CDR3 has 15 residues. Germline V gene data show CDR1 as SGHRS and CDR2 as YFSETQ. V dropped 0 bases and J dropped 1; count of bases not matched to a gene: 2. CDR3 sequence: CASSLGDRSQETQYF. CDR3 nucleotide sequence: TGCGCCAGCAGCTTGGGGGACAGGTCCCAAGAGACCCAGTACTTC. Using reference TRBV5-1 and TRBJ2-5 for the parts outside the CDR3, the full variable domain is KAGVTQTPRYLIKTRGQQVTLSCSPISGHRSVSWYQQTPGQGLQFLFEYFSETQRNKGNFPGRFSGRQFSNSRSEMNVSTLELGDSALYLCASSLGDRSQETQYFGPGTRLLVL.

V and J are TRBV5-1 and TRBJ2-5; a possible D gene is TRBD2 (6 bases). CDR1 SGHRS and CDR2 YFSETQ come from the germline V gene. The V end lost 4 bases, the J end lost 4 bases, and 14 bases lay between the germline ends. The length of the CDR3 is 14 residues. CDR3 protein: CASSNMGGIETQYF. The CDR3 DNA follows: TGCGCCAGCAGCAATATGGGGGGAATAGAGACCCAGTACTTC.

The chain uses TRBV5-1 and TRBJ1-1, with a tentative D call TRBD1 (6 bases). The length of the CDR3 is 14 residues. Germline CDR1 reads SGHRS; CDR2 reads YFSETQ. V lost 4 bases, J lost 1 base, and 11 bases lay in between. The CDR3 DNA is TGCGCCAGCAGCAAGGACAGCTCGAACACTGAAGCTTTCTTT. Protein product: CASSKDSSNTEAFF.

The rearrangement joins TRBV15 to TRBJ2-3; D possibly corresponds to TRBD1 (6 bases). CDR1 and CDR2 (germline): LNHNV, YYDKDF (reference sequence). There are 15 residues in the CDR3. Trimming took off 5 bases at V and 2 bases at J, with 14 bases between the two ends. The CDR3 protein is CATSSDRINTDTQYF. Here the CDR3 DNA reads TGTGCCACCAGCTCAGACAGGATTAACACAGATACGCAGTATTTT. Supplemented by reference TRBV15 and TRBJ2-3, the full variable domain reads DAMVIQNPRYQVTQFGKPVTLSCSQTLNHNVMYWYQQKSSQAPKLLFHYYDKDFNNEADTPDNFQSRRPNTSFCFLDIRSPGLGDTAMYLCATSSDRINTDTQYFGPGTRLTVL.

This chain connects TRBV5-1 to TRBJ2-7, with TRBD1 matching 7 bases. Unmatched junction bases numbered 2, after V lost 0 bases and J lost 5 bases. The CDR3 has 13 residues. Germline V gene data show CDR1 as SGHRS and CDR2 as YFSETQ. CDR3 nucleotides: TGCGCCAGCAGCTTGGAAGGGGGCCACGAGCAGTACTTC. It codes for CASSLEGGHEQYF.

The chain has TRBV6-6 and TRBJ2-5; 11 bases fit TRBD2. The CDR3 extends over 14 amino acids. Germline loops: CDR1 MNHNY, CDR2 SVGAGI (reference sequence). With V trimmed by 6 bases and J by 5 bases, 5 bases remained unmatched. The CDR3 sequence: CASRTSGALETQYF. As DNA, the CDR3 is TGTGCCAGCAGGACTAGCGGGGCGTTGGAGACCCAGTACTTC.

The chain links TRBV7-2 to TRBJ2-7; 9 positions agree with TRBD2. The CDR3 has 16 residues. In germline, CDR1 is SGHTA, CDR2 FQGNSA. Trimming at V came to 2 bases and at J to 4 bases, leaving 9 bases not matched to a gene. The CDR3 DNA follows: TGTGCCAGCAGCTTAAGCGTCGCGGGGGGGAAATACGAGCAGTACTTC. As protein: CASSLSVAGGKYEQYF.

The chain has TRBV27 and TRBJ2-7; 11 bases agree with TRBD2. CDR1 is MNHEY, CDR2 SMNVEV, per germline (reference sequence). The CDR3 is 15 residues long. V shed 3 bases, J shed 3 bases, and the junction held 4 bases outside the gene matches. The CDR3 coding sequence is TGTGCCAGCAGTTTGCGACTAGCGGGATACTACGAGCAGTACTTC. Translation gives CASSLRLAGYYEQYF.

The chain links TRBV10-1 to TRBJ1-1; TRBD1 matches 8 bases. Germline CDR1 reads WNHNN; CDR2 reads SYGVQD (reference sequence). Germline trimming cut 6 bases from V and 1 base from J; bases unmatched to any gene: 4. This CDR3 is 14 amino acids long. CDR3 sequence (DNA): TGCGCCAGCAGGGCAGGGGGCGAGAACACTGAAGCTTTCTTT. This sequence encodes CASRAGGENTEAFF.

The sample holds one count of this clone. The chain employs TRBV14 and TRBJ2-6, with TRBD2 matching 8 bases. The J segment lost 0 bases and the V segment lost 4 bases, leaving 5 bases of the junction unmatched. Germline V lookup: CDR1 SGHDN, CDR2 FVKESK. The CDR3 sequence is 17 residues long. CDR3 sequence (DNA): TGTGCCAGCAGCCCCCGGGAGGGCCGCTCTGGGGCCAACGTCCTGACTTTC. Translating gives CASSPREGRSGANVLTF.

V usage is TRBV11-2 and J usage is TRBJ2-1, with 12 bases lining up with TRBD2. CDR1 and CDR2 from the germline V gene are SGHAT and FQNNGV. The CDR3 is 17 amino acids. Trimming at V came to 5 bases and at J to 3 bases, leaving 8 bases not matched to a gene. CDR3 loop: CASSHRLAGERYNEQFF. DNA of the CDR3: TGTGCCAGCAGCCACAGACTAGCGGGGGAACGCTACAATGAGCAGTTCTTC.

The rearrangement links TRBV18 to TRBJ2-1; D remains ambiguous. The CDR3 consists of 17 residues. The V end lost 1 base, the J end lost 4 bases, and 17 bases lay between the germline ends. Looked up from germline, CDR1 is KGHSH and CDR2 is LQKENI. CDR3 protein: CASSPLGPNDLYNEQFF. DNA for the CDR3: TGTGCCAGCTCACCACTTGGTCCTAACGACTTATACAATGAGCAGTTCTTC. Variable domain in full (rest from reference TRBV18 and TRBJ2-1): NAGVMQNPRHLVRRRGQEARLRCSPMKGHSHVYWYRQLPEEGLKFMVYLQKENIIDESGMPKERFSAEFPKEGPSILRIQQVVRGDSAAYFCASSPLGPNDLYNEQFFGPGTRLTVL.

CDR3: CASSSEGTSGPYEQYF. The CDR3 nucleotides read TGTGCCAGCAGTTCGGAAGGGACTAGCGGTCCCTACGAGCAGTACTTC. The V gene is TRBV7-9, the J gene TRBJ2-7, with 11 nucleotides matching TRBD2. The CDR3 extends over 16 amino acids. Germline V gives CDR1 SEHNR, CDR2 FQNEAQ (reference sequence). The ends lost 6 bases at V and 2 bases at J; junction bases unmatched: 9.

This chain links TRBV5-6 with TRBJ1-3, with 9 bases fitting TRBD1. The CDR3 has 14 amino acids. Germline lookup yields CDR1 SGHDT and CDR2 YYEEEE. V lost 5 bases to trimming and J lost 2 bases; unmatched junction nucleotides: 2. The CDR3, as DNA: TGTGCCAGCAGTTACAGGGGGCCTGGAAACACCATATATTTT. Translation: CASSYRGPGNTIYF.

The chain couples TRBV4-3 to TRBJ1-3, with D hard to call. V was trimmed by 0 bases and J by 2 bases, leaving 14 bases between them. Germline V CDR1 and CDR2: LGHNA, YSLEER. This CDR3 contains 17 residues. The chain's CDR3 is CASSQELSAGTGNTIYF. The CDR3 region has the DNA TGCGCCAGCAGCCAAGAACTCTCCGCGGGGACTGGAAACACCATATATTTT.

The V and J genes are TRBV5-1 and TRBJ2-3; 8 bases fit TRBD1. Unmatched junction bases numbered 5, after V lost 2 bases and J lost 3 bases. The CDR3 length is 15 residues. Looked up from germline, CDR1 is SGHRS and CDR2 is YFSETQ. CDR3 DNA: TGCGCCAGCAGCTTCGGACAGGGTAGTACAGATACGCAGTATTTT. Residues: CASSFGQGSTDTQYF. Drawing the rest from reference TRBV5-1 and TRBJ2-3, the complete variable domain is KAGVTQTPRYLIKTRGQQVTLSCSPISGHRSVSWYQQTPGQGLQFLFEYFSETQRNKGNFPGRFSGRQFSNSRSEMNVSTLELGDSALYLCASSFGQGSTDTQYFGPGTRLTVL.

The rearrangement joins TRBV9 to TRBJ2-4, with TRBD2 as a possible D gene (5 bases). The CDR3 is made up of 17 amino acids. V dropped 6 bases and J dropped 7 bases, with 26 bases sitting between them. Germline V lookup: CDR1 SGDLS, CDR2 YYNGEE. The CDR3 bases are TGTGCCAGCACCCAAGACGTAGTGGGGAAACCGGGGAACATTCAGTACTTC. Its protein is CASTQDVVGKPGNIQYF.